These T cell receptor beta chains were read from a single sample in a study of CD8 T cells in Susac syndrome. MiXCR, run by TCRdb on the immunoSEQ multiplex PCR reads, gives a single entry per CDR3 protein. The sample lists 150,000 or so distinct CDR3 sequences, roughly 95% occurring once. Sequencing input: CD4+ T cells from PBMCs. These receptors came from a human donor with Susac syndrome. Both conserved end residues are part of each CDR3. Each record gives: clone size, V gene, J gene, CDR3 length, D gene, CDR3 protein, CDR3 DNA. D genes are given only for firm matches. Size values are once, few and many counts, or a class for expanded clones, and some rows have none.

clone_size: .
v_call: TRBV7-2
j_call: TRBJ2-7
cdr3_length: 14
d_call: TRBD2
cdr3_aa: CASSLASGEGEQYF
cdr3_nt: TGTGCCAGCAGCTTAGCTAGCGGGGAGGGCGAGCAGTACTTC

clone_size: .
v_call: TRBV20-1
j_call: TRBJ2-1
cdr3_length: 12
d_call: .
cdr3_aa: CSAPGGHNEQFF
cdr3_nt: TGCAGTGCTCCCGGGGGCCACAATGAGCAGTTCTTC

clone_size: .
v_call: TRBV19
j_call: TRBJ1-6
cdr3_length: 13
d_call: .
cdr3_aa: CASTTVGNSPLHF
cdr3_nt: TGTGCCAGTACGACAGTAGGGAATTCACCCCTCCACTTT

clone_size: once
v_call: TRBV2
j_call: TRBJ1-4
cdr3_length: 12
d_call: .
cdr3_aa: CASSQARDKLFF
cdr3_nt: TGTGCCAGCAGTCAGGCGAGGGACAAACTGTTTTTT

clone_size: once
v_call: TRBV11-3
j_call: TRBJ2-1
cdr3_length: 18
d_call: TRBD2
cdr3_aa: CASSLDPRLAGGLSEQFF
cdr3_nt: TGTGCCAGCAGCTTAGATCCCAGACTAGCGGGGGGGCTTAGTGAGCAGTTCTTC

clone_size: .
v_call: TRBV7-9
j_call: TRBJ2-5
cdr3_length: 14
d_call: .
cdr3_aa: CASSPGQLGETQYF
cdr3_nt: TGTGCCAGCAGCCCCGGACAGCTAGGAGAGACCCAGTACTTC

clone_size: .
v_call: TRBV7-9
j_call: TRBJ2-1
cdr3_length: 15
d_call: TRBD2
cdr3_aa: CASSPRGEVGNEQFF
cdr3_nt: TGTGCCAGCAGCCCGCGGGGGGAGGTTGGAAATGAGCAGTTCTTC

clone_size: .
v_call: TRBV5-1
j_call: TRBJ2-5
cdr3_length: 14
d_call: TRBD2
cdr3_aa: CASSSGLVQETQYF
cdr3_nt: TGCGCCAGCAGCTCGGGACTAGTGCAGGAGACCCAGTACTTC

clone_size: once
v_call: TRBV25-1
j_call: TRBJ1-1
cdr3_length: 13
d_call: TRBD1
cdr3_aa: CASSAGQGTEAFF
cdr3_nt: TGTGCCAGCAGTGCGGGACAGGGGACTGAAGCTTTCTTT

clone_size: .
v_call: TRBV19
j_call: TRBJ1-2
cdr3_length: 14
d_call: TRBD1
cdr3_aa: CASSIGQGAYGYTF
cdr3_nt: TGTGCCAGTAGTATAGGACAGGGGGCATATGGCTACACCTTC

clone_size: once
v_call: TRBV6-6
j_call: TRBJ2-7
cdr3_length: 15
d_call: .
cdr3_aa: CASSLLGHQTYEQYF
cdr3_nt: TGTGCCAGCAGCCTGCTGGGACACCAGACCTACGAGCAGTACTTC

clone_size: once
v_call: TRBV6-1
j_call: TRBJ2-1
cdr3_length: 17
d_call: TRBD1
cdr3_aa: CASRRPGQGVLVNEQFF
cdr3_nt: TGTGCCAGCAGGCGTCCGGGACAGGGGGTTTTAGTGAATGAGCAGTTCTTC

clone_size: .
v_call: TRBV2
j_call: TRBJ1-1
cdr3_length: 13
d_call: .
cdr3_aa: CASSVDTNTEAFF
cdr3_nt: TGTGCCAGCAGCGTTGATACGAACACTGAAGCTTTCTTT

clone_size: .
v_call: TRBV7-6
j_call: TRBJ1-5
cdr3_length: 13
d_call: .
cdr3_aa: CASSFNRDQPQHF
cdr3_nt: TGTGCCAGCAGCTTTAACAGGGATCAGCCCCAGCATTTT

clone_size: .
v_call: TRBV7-9
j_call: TRBJ1-1
cdr3_length: 16
d_call: .
cdr3_aa: CASSATRGALNTEAFF
cdr3_nt: TGTGCCAGCAGCGCAACAAGGGGGGCCCTGAACACTGAAGCTTTCTTT

clone_size: .
v_call: TRBV27
j_call: TRBJ2-5
cdr3_length: 14
d_call: TRBD1
cdr3_aa: CASSSGQGGETQYF
cdr3_nt: TGTGCCAGCAGTTCCGGACAGGGTGGAGAGACCCAGTACTTC

clone_size: .
v_call: TRBV25-1
j_call: TRBJ1-2
cdr3_length: 15
d_call: .
cdr3_aa: CASSEYGAGRGGYTF
cdr3_nt: TGTGCCAGCAGTGAATATGGGGCAGGCCGGGGTGGCTACACCTTC

clone_size: .
v_call: TRBV20-1
j_call: TRBJ1-3
cdr3_length: 12
d_call: .
cdr3_aa: CSARDEGDAIYF
cdr3_nt: TGCAGTGCTAGGGATGAGGGGGACGCCATATATTTT

clone_size: .
v_call: TRBV19
j_call: TRBJ2-4
cdr3_length: 12
d_call: .
cdr3_aa: CASRTAGNIQYF
cdr3_nt: TGTGCCAGCCGCACAGCCGGAAACATTCAGTACTTC

clone_size: .
v_call: TRBV20-1
j_call: TRBJ1-1
cdr3_length: 14
d_call: .
cdr3_aa: CSARVPGGKAEAFF
cdr3_nt: TGCAGTGCTAGAGTCCCCGGGGGCAAGGCTGAAGCTTTCTTT

clone_size: .
v_call: TRBV15
j_call: TRBJ2-7
cdr3_length: 16
d_call: .
cdr3_aa: CATSSGRRTAGHEQYF
cdr3_nt: TGTGCCACCAGCAGTGGACGGCGGACAGCGGGACACGAGCAGTACTTC

clone_size: .
v_call: TRBV5-4
j_call: TRBJ2-3
cdr3_length: 16
d_call: .
cdr3_aa: CASSPPTGARGDTQYF
cdr3_nt: TGTGCCAGCAGCCCTCCGACAGGCGCCAGGGGAGATACGCAGTATTTT

clone_size: .
v_call: TRBV7-2
j_call: TRBJ1-1
cdr3_length: 13
d_call: .
cdr3_aa: CASSSGPGTEAFF
cdr3_nt: TGTGCCAGCAGCTCAGGGCCAGGCACTGAAGCTTTCTTT

clone_size: .
v_call: TRBV3-1
j_call: TRBJ1-1
cdr3_length: 12
d_call: .
cdr3_aa: CASSRRTSGAFF
cdr3_nt: TGTGCCAGCAGCCGGAGGACATCGGGGGCTTTCTTT

clone_size: .
v_call: TRBV6-2/TRBV6-3
j_call: TRBJ1-1
cdr3_length: 12
d_call: .
cdr3_aa: CASSGQNTEAFF
cdr3_nt: TGTGCCAGCAGCGGGCAGAACACTGAAGCTTTCTTT

clone_size: .
v_call: TRBV20-1
j_call: TRBJ2-1
cdr3_length: 13
d_call: TRBD1
cdr3_aa: CSAPGQDVNEQFF
cdr3_nt: TGCAGTGCCCCGGGACAGGACGTCAATGAGCAGTTCTTC

clone_size: .
v_call: TRBV5-1
j_call: TRBJ1-1
cdr3_length: 16
d_call: .
cdr3_aa: CASSLGLGGGNTEAFF
cdr3_nt: TGCGCCAGCAGCTTGGGATTGGGAGGGGGGAACACTGAAGCTTTCTTT

clone_size: .
v_call: TRBV12-3/TRBV12-4
j_call: TRBJ1-1
cdr3_length: 11
d_call: .
cdr3_aa: CASSREVEAFF
cdr3_nt: TGTGCCAGCAGTCGGGAGGTTGAAGCTTTCTTT

clone_size: .
v_call: TRBV6-6
j_call: TRBJ1-2
cdr3_length: 11
d_call: .
cdr3_aa: CASGRQDGYTF
cdr3_nt: TGTGCCAGCGGTAGGCAAGACGGCTACACCTTC

clone_size: .
v_call: TRBV5-8
j_call: TRBJ1-6
cdr3_length: 11
d_call: TRBD1
cdr3_aa: CASSMDRILHF
cdr3_nt: TGTGCCAGCAGCATGGACAGGATCCTCCACTTT

clone_size: .
v_call: TRBV29-1
j_call: TRBJ2-3
cdr3_length: 14
d_call: .
cdr3_aa: CSVEQGLGTDTQYF
cdr3_nt: TGCAGCGTTGAACAGGGTTTGGGCACAGATACGCAGTATTTT

clone_size: .
v_call: TRBV9
j_call: TRBJ1-2
cdr3_length: 15
d_call: .
cdr3_aa: CASSVVAQTVYGYTF
cdr3_nt: TGTGCCAGCAGCGTAGTAGCTCAAACAGTCTATGGCTACACCTTC

clone_size: .
v_call: TRBV20-1
j_call: TRBJ1-2
cdr3_length: 12
d_call: .
cdr3_aa: CSARGTNYGYTF
cdr3_nt: TGCAGTGCTAGAGGCACTAACTATGGCTACACCTTC

clone_size: .
v_call: TRBV12-3/TRBV12-4
j_call: TRBJ2-2
cdr3_length: 15
d_call: .
cdr3_aa: CASGLRGLGTGELFF
cdr3_nt: TGTGCCAGCGGCCTCCGAGGACTTGGAACCGGGGAGCTGTTTTTT

clone_size: .
v_call: TRBV2
j_call: TRBJ2-5
cdr3_length: 15
d_call: TRBD2
cdr3_aa: CASIFRTSGGETQYF
cdr3_nt: TGTGCCAGCATATTCCGGACTAGCGGGGGAGAGACCCAGTACTTC

clone_size: .
v_call: TRBV20-1
j_call: TRBJ1-4
cdr3_length: 13
d_call: .
cdr3_aa: CSAREGGDEKLFF
cdr3_nt: TGCAGTGCTAGAGAGGGGGGAGATGAAAAACTGTTTTTT

clone_size: .
v_call: TRBV9
j_call: TRBJ1-5
cdr3_length: 14
d_call: .
cdr3_aa: CASSVGRGMQPQHF
cdr3_nt: TGTGCCAGCAGCGTAGGGAGGGGTATGCAGCCCCAGCATTTT

clone_size: .
v_call: TRBV3-1
j_call: TRBJ2-3
cdr3_length: 13
d_call: .
cdr3_aa: CASSHRFTDTQYF
cdr3_nt: TGTGCCAGCAGCCATCGATTCACAGATACGCAGTATTTT

clone_size: .
v_call: TRBV4-1
j_call: TRBJ2-1
cdr3_length: 17
d_call: .
cdr3_aa: CASSQDKVPRLYNEQFF
cdr3_nt: TGCGCCAGCAGCCAAGATAAGGTCCCCCGGCTATACAATGAGCAGTTCTTC

clone_size: .
v_call: TRBV12-3/TRBV12-4
j_call: TRBJ1-1
cdr3_length: 14
d_call: TRBD1
cdr3_aa: CASTPSGGNTEAFF
cdr3_nt: TGTGCCAGCACCCCATCAGGGGGAAACACTGAAGCTTTCTTT

clone_size: .
v_call: TRBV12-3/TRBV12-4
j_call: TRBJ2-5
cdr3_length: 15
d_call: TRBD2
cdr3_aa: CASSWGTSGGETQYF
cdr3_nt: TGTGCCAGCAGTTGGGGGACTAGCGGGGGAGAGACCCAGTACTTC

clone_size: .
v_call: TRBV29-1
j_call: TRBJ2-7
cdr3_length: 11
d_call: .
cdr3_aa: CSVVALGDAYF
cdr3_nt: TGCAGCGTTGTCGCCCTTGGGGATGCGTACTTC

clone_size: .
v_call: TRBV5-1
j_call: TRBJ2-1
cdr3_length: 15
d_call: TRBD2
cdr3_aa: CASSPIGTTYNEQFF
cdr3_nt: TGCGCCAGCAGCCCGATCGGGACTACCTACAATGAGCAGTTCTTC

clone_size: .
v_call: TRBV4-3
j_call: TRBJ2-1
cdr3_length: 15
d_call: .
cdr3_aa: CASSQVYPGTNEQFF
cdr3_nt: TGCGCCAGCAGCCAAGTATATCCAGGAACGAATGAGCAGTTCTTC

clone_size: .
v_call: TRBV20-1
j_call: TRBJ2-5
cdr3_length: 13
d_call: .
cdr3_aa: CSARMGPTETQYF
cdr3_nt: TGCAGTGCTAGAATGGGCCCAACGGAGACCCAGTACTTC

clone_size: .
v_call: TRBV7-8
j_call: TRBJ2-7
cdr3_length: 14
d_call: .
cdr3_aa: CASSLGGGAHEQYF
cdr3_nt: TGTGCCAGCAGCTTAGGTGGGGGGGCCCACGAGCAGTACTTC

clone_size: .
v_call: TRBV29-1
j_call: TRBJ2-3
cdr3_length: 11
d_call: .
cdr3_aa: CSVVGADTQYF
cdr3_nt: TGCAGCGTCGTGGGGGCAGATACGCAGTATTTT

clone_size: .
v_call: TRBV29-1
j_call: TRBJ2-6
cdr3_length: 15
d_call: .
cdr3_aa: CSVSLGAGGANVLTF
cdr3_nt: TGCAGCGTTTCCCTAGGGGCTGGTGGGGCCAACGTCCTGACTTTC

clone_size: .
v_call: TRBV7-2
j_call: TRBJ2-7
cdr3_length: 11
d_call: .
cdr3_aa: CASSPGGLEYF
cdr3_nt: TGTGCCAGCAGCCCCGGGGGATTGGAGTACTTC

clone_size: .
v_call: TRBV29-1
j_call: TRBJ2-1
cdr3_length: 12
d_call: .
cdr3_aa: CSVEGPGDGQFF
cdr3_nt: TGCAGCGTTGAGGGGCCAGGGGACGGGCAGTTCTTC

clone_size: .
v_call: TRBV9
j_call: TRBJ2-1
cdr3_length: 17
d_call: TRBD1
cdr3_aa: CASSLKPGQGFYNEQFF
cdr3_nt: TGTGCCAGCAGCTTGAAGCCGGGACAGGGATTCTACAATGAGCAGTTCTTC